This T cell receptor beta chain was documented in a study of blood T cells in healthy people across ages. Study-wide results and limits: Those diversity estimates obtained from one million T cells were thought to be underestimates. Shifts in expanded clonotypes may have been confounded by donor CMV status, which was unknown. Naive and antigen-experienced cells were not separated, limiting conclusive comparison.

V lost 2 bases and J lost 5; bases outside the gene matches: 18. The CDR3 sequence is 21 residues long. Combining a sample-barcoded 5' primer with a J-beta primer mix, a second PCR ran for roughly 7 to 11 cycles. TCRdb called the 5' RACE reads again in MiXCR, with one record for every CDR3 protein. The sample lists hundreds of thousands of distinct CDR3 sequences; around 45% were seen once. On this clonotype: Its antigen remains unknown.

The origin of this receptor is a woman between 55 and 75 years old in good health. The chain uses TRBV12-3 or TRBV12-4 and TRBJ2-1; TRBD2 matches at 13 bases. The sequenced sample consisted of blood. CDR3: CASSLTLTGTSGKRGNNEQFF. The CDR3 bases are TGTGCCAGCAGTTTAACCTTAACCGGGACTAGCGGGAAGAGGGGCAACAATGAGCAGTTCTTC.